This entry features one T cell receptor beta chain sequence. What it recognizes is unknown. This CDR3 is built from 16 residues. Per germline, CDR1 MNHEY and CDR2 SVGEGT. Deletions cut 6 bases from V and 3 bases from J, with 17 bases between. This specimen comes from a study of early T cells in non-severe SARS-CoV-2 infection. Whole-study results and caveats: The VDJdb matching leaned toward anti-spike CD8 responses and overlooked private and CD4 specificities.

Separate cDNA molecules each had unique molecular identifiers attached to them. TCRdb reanalysed the 5' RACE reads using MiXCR and keeps one entry per CDR3 protein. The table has 40,000 or so distinct CDR3 sequences, almost 6% seen once. This clonotype was obtained from an adult who was a healthcare worker with PCR-confirmed SARS-CoV-2 infection or an uninfected control (not recorded which). This chain connects TRBV6-2 or TRBV6-3 to TRBJ2-2; D might be TRBD2 (5 bases). Material for sequencing was whole blood. The CDR3 reads CASRNQLVVYTGELFF. The CDR3 DNA sequence: TGTGCCAGCAGGAATCAACTAGTGGTCTACACCGGGGAGCTGTTTTTT.